A selection of T cell receptor beta chains follows, all from one sample in a study of blood T cell repertoires in COVID-19. Some clones are missing from TCRdb's copy, which holds only in-frame ones; the method was immunoSEQ multiplex PCR. This sample has fewer than 60,000 clones, with roughly 88% found just once. The sample was peripheral blood. The receptor set was obtained from a human donor in a cohort sampled during active COVID-19. Both conserved end residues are part of each CDR3. The D gene is left open where the match is weak. Clone size is shown for a subset of rows, as once, few, many or a class of expanded clone.

j_gene	len	abundance	v_gene	d_gene	CDR3aa	CDR3nt
TRBJ2-7	15	-	TRBV13	-	CASSSNSGIWNEQYF	TGTGCCAGCAGCTCAAATAGCGGTATCTGGAACGAGCAGTACTTC
TRBJ2-1	16	-	TRBV7-2	-	CASSLAGVGDHDEQFF	TGTGCCAGCAGCTTAGCTGGGGTAGGGGATCATGATGAGCAGTTCTTC
TRBJ2-3	16	-	TRBV5-4	-	CASSLLDRRTTDTQYF	TGTGCCAGCAGCTTGCTCGACAGAAGAACCACAGATACGCAGTATTTT
TRBJ2-3	16	-	TRBV6-1	TRBD1	CASSEWDSLTTDTQYF	TGTGCCAGCAGTGAATGGGACAGTCTGACCACAGATACGCAGTATTTT
TRBJ1-1	19	once	TRBV7-2	-	CASSLVYNRGRIQNTEAFF	TGTGCCAGCAGCTTAGTCTACAATAGGGGCCGAATTCAGAACACTGAAGCTTTCTTT
TRBJ1-6	17	-	TRBV9	TRBD1	CASSGDRGVWANSPLHF	TGTGCCAGCAGCGGGGACAGGGGAGTCTGGGCTAATTCACCCCTCCACTTT
TRBJ1-5	15	-	TRBV3-1/TRBV3-2	-	CASSQVGTRNQPQHF	TGTGCCAGCAGCCAAGTCGGGACAAGGAATCAGCCCCAGCATTTT
TRBJ2-3	15	-	TRBV9	TRBD2	CASSASGGFTDTQYF	TGTGCCAGCAGCGCTAGCGGGGGGTTCACAGATACGCAGTATTTT
TRBJ2-1	17	-	TRBV18	TRBD2	CASSLNRDRWTSGGQFF	TGTGCCAGCTCCCTTAATCGGGACCGCTGGACTAGCGGAGGGCAGTTCTTC
TRBJ2-7	15	-	TRBV5-5	TRBD2	CASSLVPAGPYEQYF	TGTGCCAGCAGCTTGGTTCCAGCGGGACCTTACGAGCAGTACTTC
TRBJ1-2	16	-	TRBV4-3	TRBD1	CASSQDTGVLNYGYTF	TGCGCCAGCAGCCAAGATACAGGGGTCCTTAACTATGGCTACACCTTC
TRBJ2-5	16	-	TRBV24-1	TRBD1	CATSAPGQGGQETQYF	TGTGCCACCAGTGCTCCGGGACAGGGTGGGCAAGAGACCCAGTACTTC
TRBJ2-7	20	-	TRBV5-1	TRBD2	CASSLRAPGLAGGPSYEQYF	TGCGCCAGCAGCCTACGGGCACCGGGACTAGCGGGAGGGCCCTCCTACGAGCAGTACTTC
TRBJ2-3	16	-	TRBV5-1	TRBD2	CASSIQLAGARDTQYF	TGCGCCAGCAGCATCCAACTAGCGGGAGCAAGGGATACGCAGTATTTT
TRBJ1-5	13	-	TRBV7-8	TRBD1	CASSRDRGEPQHF	TGTGCCAGCAGCCGGGACAGGGGAGAGCCCCAGCATTTT
TRBJ1-6	16	-	TRBV11-2	-	CASSRRGGQQDSPLHF	TGTGCCAGCAGCCGTCGGGGTGGGCAGCAGGATTCACCCCTCCACTTT
TRBJ2-7	15	-	TRBV5-4	TRBD1	CASSRPGQGFYEQYF	TGTGCCAGCAGCCGACCGGGACAGGGGTTCTACGAGCAGTACTTC
TRBJ1-2	16	-	TRBV5-1	-	CASSLASDRRNYGYTF	TGCGCCAGCAGCTTGGCCTCAGACAGGAGGAACTATGGCTACACCTTC